These 18 T cell receptor beta chains were all obtained from the same sample, sequenced in a study of cytomegalovirus exposure and HLA in healthy donors. The PCR employed 60 Vbeta primers together with 13 Jbeta primers. Data came from immunoSEQ multiplex PCR; TCRdb stores just in-frame clones and leaves some out. This sample has around 140,000 clones, with 76% found just once. Sequencing used PBMCs. Receptors originate from a man aged 40-50 years in good health and CMV-seronegative.

V usage is TRBV28 and J usage is TRBJ1-5; the D is unclear. CDR3 length: 15 amino acids. Germline V lookup: CDR1 MDHEN, CDR2 SYDVKM. The V gene lost 2 bases and the J gene lost 3 bases, with 11 bases spanning the gap. CDR3 amino acids: CASSLPREFNQPQHF. CDR3 nucleotides: TGTGCCAGCAGTTTACCTCGGGAGTTCAATCAGCCCCAGCATTTT.

V and J are TRBV28 and TRBJ1-6; TRBD1 matches at 8 bases. The CDR3 contains 15 residues. V lost 8 bases to trimming and J lost 7 bases; unmatched junction nucleotides: 10. The germline V gene has CDR1 MDHEN and CDR2 SYDVKM. CDR3 nucleotides: TGTGCCAGCTCCGAGGGGCACAGGGGGAATTCACCCCTCCACTTT. The encoded protein is CASSEGHRGNSPLHF. Using reference TRBV28 and TRBJ1-6 for the parts outside the CDR3, the full variable domain is DVKVTQSSRYLVKRTGEKVFLECVQDMDHENMFWYRQDPGLGLRLIYFSYDVKMKEKGDIPEGYSVSREKKERFSLILESASTNQTSMYLCASSEGHRGNSPLHFGNGTRLTVT.

V and J are TRBV19 and TRBJ1-2, with TRBD1 as a possible D gene (6 bases). The CDR3 has 13 amino acids. V was trimmed by 3 bases and J by 7 bases, leaving 12 bases between them. Germline CDR1 LNHDA, CDR2 SQIVND (reference sequence). CDR3 sequence: CASSIGQSSGYTF. CDR3 in DNA: TGTGCCAGTAGTATCGGACAGTCGTCTGGCTACACCTTC.

DNA for the CDR3: TGTGCCAGCAGTTTACTAGCGGGAGCTTCCGGGGAGCTGTTTTTT. Its translation: CASSLLAGASGELFF. The chain links TRBV27 to TRBJ2-2; 10 nucleotides align to TRBD2. Germline V gene sequence: CDR1 MNHEY, CDR2 SMNVEV (reference sequence). The CDR3 sequence is 15 residues long. V lost 2 bases to trimming and J lost 6 bases; unmatched junction nucleotides: 3.

This clone was seen only once. This chain joins TRBV5-1 and TRBJ2-1; 12 nucleotides match TRBD1. Germline V lookup: CDR1 SGHRS, CDR2 YFSETQ. This CDR3 has 18 amino acids. Trimming cost V 0 bases and J 7 bases; bases outside gene matches: 11. The CDR3: CASSLGLEGTGGENEQFF. As DNA, the CDR3 is TGCGCCAGCAGCTTGGGATTGGAGGGGACAGGGGGCGAGAATGAGCAGTTCTTC.

The rearrangement uses TRBV19 and TRBJ2-3; a possible D gene is TRBD1 (5 bases). The V and J ends lost 5 bases and 3 bases respectively, with 12 bases between them. Germline assignment: CDR1 LNHDA and CDR2 SQIVND (reference sequence). This CDR3 has 14 amino acids. Here the CDR3 reads CASSFGRATDTQYF. CDR3 DNA sequence: TGTGCCAGTAGTTTTGGCAGGGCGACAGATACGCAGTATTTT.

The gene calls are TRBV11-2 and TRBJ2-7; D is possibly TRBD1 (6 bases). Germline loops: CDR1 SGHAT, CDR2 FQNNGV. The CDR3 is 14 residues long. Trimming took off 1 base at V and 2 bases at J, with 9 bases between the two ends. The CDR3 nucleotides read TGTGCCAGCAGCTTAGTGGGGGCCCCCTACGAGCAGTACTTC. As protein: CASSLVGAPYEQYF. Full variable domain (rest looked up from reference TRBV11-2 and TRBJ2-7): EAGVAQSPRYKIIEKRQSVAFWCNPISGHATLYWYQQILGQGPKLLIQFQNNGVVDDSQLPKDRFSAERLKGVDSTLKIQPAKLEDSAVYLCASSLVGAPYEQYFGPGTRLTVT.

This clone was picked up a small number of times. An end of the junction does not agree with germline; a read error may underlie this. V gene TRBV5-1 combines with J gene TRBJ2-2; 8 nucleotides match TRBD2. Germline V gene data show CDR1 as SGHRS and CDR2 as YFSETQ. This CDR3 is built from 17 residues. The DNA for the CDR3 is TGCGCCAGCAGAGGAACAGCGGGGGAGCAGAACACCTGGGAGCTGTTTTTT. This sequence encodes CASRGTAGEQNTWELFF.

V and J are TRBV6-1 and TRBJ1-5; weak D call: TRBD1 (5 bases). CDR1 is MNHNS, CDR2 SASEGT, per germline. The V gene lost 7 bases and the J gene lost 0 bases, with 13 bases spanning the gap. This CDR3 contains 15 residues. Here the CDR3 reads CASTQTDSSNQPQHF. CDR3 DNA sequence: TGTGCCAGCACCCAAACCGACAGTAGCAATCAGCCCCAGCATTTT.

CDR3: CASGGEVISYEQYF. The CDR3 bases are TGTGCCAGCGGGGGGGAGGTAATCTCCTACGAGCAGTACTTC. V is TRBV28 and J is TRBJ2-7; 7 nucleotides align to TRBD2. V was clipped by 8 bases and J by 0 bases; unmatched bases: 7. CDR3 size: 14 residues. Per the germline V gene, CDR1 is MDHEN and CDR2 is SYDVKM.

In DNA form, the CDR3 reads TGTGCCAGCAGCTTAGCTACTAGCGGGTCTAGCTCCTACAATGAGCAGTTCTTC. This gives the protein CASSLATSGSSSYNEQFF. This rearrangement joins TRBV7-9 to TRBJ2-1; 9 positions agree with TRBD2. The V segment lost 0 bases and the J segment 0 bases; nucleotides outside the gene matches: 6. CDR1 and CDR2 (germline): SEHNR, FQNEAQ (reference sequence). The CDR3 is made up of 18 amino acids.

The chain recombines TRBV7-8 with TRBJ2-7, with D perhaps TRBD1 (6 bases). Germline V gene data show CDR1 as SGHVS and CDR2 as FQNEAQ. The CDR3 sequence is 15 residues long. V lost 5 bases to trimming and J lost 3 bases, with 17 bases between them. The CDR3 sequence: CASSESLDRRYEQYF. In DNA, the CDR3 is TGTGCCAGCAGCGAGTCCCTGGACAGACGCTACGAGCAGTACTTC.

The rearrangement uses TRBV28 and TRBJ1-5; maybe TRBD1 (5 bases). V lost 8 bases and J 6 bases, leaving 14 bases between the germline ends. In germline, CDR1 is MDHEN, CDR2 SYDVKM. The length of the CDR3 is 13 residues. CDR3 sequence: CASGGENGQPQHF. In nucleotides, the CDR3 is TGTGCCAGCGGAGGGGAGAATGGTCAGCCCCAGCATTTT.

This rearrangement joins TRBV28 to TRBJ2-7, with a weak D call TRBD1 (6 bases). V was pared by 4 bases and J by 5 bases, with 12 bases between. The germline CDR1 and CDR2 sequences are MDHEN and SYDVKM. The CDR3 totals 13 residues. CDR3 in amino acids: CASSSGTRDEQYF. The CDR3 bases are TGTGCCAGCAGTTCCGGGACAAGGGACGAGCAGTACTTC.

The chain links TRBV25-1 to TRBJ2-5; D possibly corresponds to TRBD1 (6 bases). V lost 2 bases to trimming and J lost 4 bases, with 11 bases between them. The CDR3 contains 14 residues. Germline CDR1 reads MGHDK; CDR2 reads SYGVNS. The DNA for the CDR3 is TGTGCCAGCAGTGAAGGGGGCCGTGGAGAGACCCAGTACTTC. Translating it yields CASSEGGRGETQYF.

The chain carries TRBV29-1 and TRBJ2-1, with 7 bases lining up with TRBD1. Germline lookup yields CDR1 SQVTM and CDR2 ANQGSEA. The CDR3 runs to 14 residues. The trim removed 6 bases at V and 1 base at J, leaving 6 bases unmatched. The CDR3 nucleotides are TGCAGCGTAGCTAGACAGGGTTCCTACAATGAGCAGTTCTTC. This gives the protein CSVARQGSYNEQFF.

In its sample, this clone was seen a few times. The rearrangement uses TRBV9 and TRBJ2-5, with D perhaps TRBD1 (6 bases). This CDR3 comprises 15 residues. CDR1 is SGDLS, CDR2 YYNGEE, per germline. V was cut by 0 bases and J by 1 base, with 10 bases left in between. CDR3 bases: TGTGCCAGCAGCGTAGGGGGGACAACCCAAGAGACCCAGTACTTC. Residues: CASSVGGTTQETQYF.

This clone has only a few counts. The rearrangement links TRBV12-5 to TRBJ2-7; 7 bases are shared with TRBD2. Germline values: CDR1 LGHNT, CDR2 FRNRAP. This CDR3 has 16 residues. The V segment lost 5 bases and the J segment 1 base; nucleotides outside the gene matches: 11. CDR3 in DNA: TGTGCTAGTGGTAACCCCTCGGCGGGAGTGTCCTACGAGCAGTACTTC. This gives the protein CASGNPSAGVSYEQYF.